Listed here is a single TCR beta chain. Its antigen is unknown. No base quality information exists; no much larger clone differs at one position. Each collaborating institution followed its own protocols to collect whole blood in K2EDTA tubes. Collaborator samples were shipped for TCRbeta analysis as frozen whole blood, isolated PBMCs, or DNA extracted from either sample type. The data belong to a study of blood T cell repertoires in COVID-19 (dated by TCRdb to about 2020). In terms of the full investigation: The collaborator samples originated in the United States, Italy and Spain and spanned the acute and convalescent phases of COVID-19. The prospective study material was composed of cDNA or gDNA derived from T cells, B-cell-depleted T cells, or PBMCs. Deeply sampled blood TCRbeta repertoires from subjects exposed to, actively infected with, or recovered from COVID-19 were included in the dataset. The repertoires were released in a freely available public database meant as a resource for research on the immune response to SARS-CoV-2. Samples came from the ongoing ImmuneRACE study (first 160 participants) plus 1,254 subjects from 6 global collaborators. Sample metadata almost always included a de-identified subject ID, COVID-19 status, age in years and sex. Where available, HLA class I and class II types were taken from metadata supplied by the sample provider and were not determined by assay-based typing. Summary of the overall study and its limitations: The amount of clinical and demographic metadata varied by source and participant and was provided uncurated.

CDR1 SGHDT and CDR2 YYEEEE are derived from the germline V gene. The CDR3 spans 15 residues, from the cysteine through the phenylalanine. The kept DNA is CDR3 alone, 45 bases in frame from the first base. Trimmed from V: 2 bases; trimmed from J: 3 bases; junction bases lacking a gene match: 7. TCRbeta CDR3 regions were amplified from genomic DNA using the immunoSEQ Assay, a bias-controlled multiplex PCR. Under the source paper's analysis protocol: Within the assay, amplification of reference gene primers was used to estimate how many nucleated cells each sample contained. Sequence reads were collapsed and filtered to measure the absolute abundance of every unique TCRbeta CDR3 rearrangement. For each sample, productive Simpson clonality was calculated as the square root of Simpson's diversity index across productive rearrangements. Held by TCRdb, this immuneACCESS table contains in-frame sequences only and omits some clones. Under half of the omission traces to an unresolved V gene where checked; the cause of the rest is unknown. The DNA was the basis for D and trimming; V, J and clone size are from that table. The sample table contains 30,000 to 40,000 clones; only one count was recorded for around nine tenths of them. The ten largest clones add up to around 5.7% of the sample.

The origin of this receptor is a human donor in a cohort sampled during active COVID-19. The sequenced material came from peripheral blood. The chain is encoded by TRBV5-6 joined to TRBJ1-2; 7 junctional bases match TRBD1. The DNA reads TGTGCCAGCAGCTTATCCGGGACAGTGGACTATGGCTACACCTTC. This yields the protein CASSLSGTVDYGYTF.